This is a list of T cell receptor beta chains from one sample in a study of blood T cell repertoires in COVID-19. Sequencing used immunoSEQ multiplex PCR; TCRdb keeps in-frame clones, though not all of them. The sample lists approximately 230,000 clones; approximately 82% were seen once. Sequencing used peripheral blood. Receptors were obtained from a man older than 75 with acute or convalescent COVID-19. Each CDR3 is given without its conserved first and last residue. Each record gives: CDR3 protein, J gene, V gene, D gene. A D gene is named only where the DNA matches it firmly.

CDR3 protein: ASSPMAGEGGYT
J gene: TRBJ1-2
V gene: TRBV3-1/TRBV3-2
D gene: NA

CDR3 protein: ASSLPRQGRQETQY
J gene: TRBJ2-5
V gene: TRBV27
D gene: TRBD1

CDR3 protein: ASSMTGLFSGNTIY
J gene: TRBJ1-3
V gene: TRBV28
D gene: TRBD1

CDR3 protein: ASNPGGRDRFGGTEAF
J gene: TRBJ1-1
V gene: TRBV19
D gene: NA

CDR3 protein: ASSQESGVTNEKLF
J gene: TRBJ1-4
V gene: TRBV4-2
D gene: NA

CDR3 protein: ATSMGDRVYSGANVLT
J gene: TRBJ2-6
V gene: TRBV15
D gene: TRBD1

CDR3 protein: ASSPRVAAGELF
J gene: TRBJ2-2
V gene: TRBV7-9
D gene: NA

CDR3 protein: ASSLRGQYNSPLH
J gene: TRBJ1-6
V gene: TRBV3-1/TRBV3-2
D gene: TRBD1

CDR3 protein: ASSQVVVAGVGTDTQY
J gene: TRBJ2-3
V gene: TRBV4-2
D gene: TRBD2

CDR3 protein: ASSLLWTGNTGELF
J gene: TRBJ2-2
V gene: TRBV5-1
D gene: TRBD1

CDR3 protein: ASSVRRAGEYGYT
J gene: TRBJ1-2
V gene: TRBV9
D gene: NA

CDR3 protein: ASSLYRGTGSPLH
J gene: TRBJ1-6
V gene: TRBV27
D gene: TRBD1

CDR3 protein: ASSSKTGLKTEAF
J gene: TRBJ1-1
V gene: TRBV28
D gene: TRBD1

CDR3 protein: ASRTSGRNEQF
J gene: TRBJ2-1
V gene: TRBV28
D gene: TRBD2

CDR3 protein: ASSPGRAGDTEAF
J gene: TRBJ1-1
V gene: TRBV6-2/TRBV6-3
D gene: NA

CDR3 protein: ASSFGQGTTEAF
J gene: TRBJ1-1
V gene: TRBV5-4
D gene: TRBD1

CDR3 protein: ASSRETNYGYT
J gene: TRBJ1-2
V gene: TRBV5-4
D gene: NA

CDR3 protein: ASSIVGTGANEQF
J gene: TRBJ2-1
V gene: TRBV19
D gene: TRBD1

CDR3 protein: ASRTPTGELF
J gene: TRBJ2-2
V gene: TRBV6-6
D gene: NA

CDR3 protein: ATSRTSGRADTQY
J gene: TRBJ2-3
V gene: TRBV15
D gene: TRBD2

CDR3 protein: ASSRQTSLSTDTQY
J gene: TRBJ2-3
V gene: TRBV4-2
D gene: NA

CDR3 protein: ASNSGRGPSGELF
J gene: TRBJ2-2
V gene: TRBV5-1
D gene: TRBD1

CDR3 protein: ASSPRRQETQY
J gene: TRBJ2-5
V gene: TRBV7-2
D gene: NA

CDR3 protein: ASSLVNRVASGELF
J gene: TRBJ2-2
V gene: TRBV5-1
D gene: NA

CDR3 protein: ASSAGPGLPTGELF
J gene: TRBJ2-2
V gene: TRBV5-1
D gene: NA

CDR3 protein: AWRSGTGWNEKLF
J gene: TRBJ1-4
V gene: TRBV30
D gene: TRBD1

CDR3 protein: ASTPLGGGNEQF
J gene: TRBJ2-1
V gene: TRBV7-9
D gene: NA

CDR3 protein: ASSPDRGDYEQY
J gene: TRBJ2-7
V gene: TRBV28
D gene: TRBD1

CDR3 protein: ASKTAPGTYEQY
J gene: TRBJ2-7
V gene: TRBV19
D gene: NA

CDR3 protein: SASPPSGNYGYT
J gene: TRBJ1-2
V gene: TRBV20-1
D gene: NA

CDR3 protein: ASSPMGAGAQPQH
J gene: TRBJ1-5
V gene: TRBV7-2
D gene: NA

CDR3 protein: ASSWGTSGTYEQY
J gene: TRBJ2-7
V gene: TRBV5-1
D gene: TRBD2

CDR3 protein: ASSASGGAYEQY
J gene: TRBJ2-7
V gene: TRBV5-1
D gene: TRBD2

CDR3 protein: SVAQGTDTQY
J gene: TRBJ2-3
V gene: TRBV29-1
D gene: NA

CDR3 protein: ASSKGASGGLNEQF
J gene: TRBJ2-1
V gene: TRBV21-1
D gene: NA

CDR3 protein: ASSRQTSTDTQY
J gene: TRBJ2-3
V gene: TRBV18
D gene: NA

CDR3 protein: ASSDGQGGTDTQY
J gene: TRBJ2-3
V gene: TRBV10-1
D gene: TRBD1

CDR3 protein: SVGGVGYEQY
J gene: TRBJ2-7
V gene: TRBV29-1
D gene: TRBD2

CDR3 protein: ATSEPGTDHPFT
J gene: TRBJ1-2
V gene: TRBV24-1
D gene: TRBD1

CDR3 protein: ASRATGLGNSPLH
J gene: TRBJ1-6
V gene: TRBV2
D gene: NA

CDR3 protein: ASSPRVTHNEQF
J gene: TRBJ2-1
V gene: TRBV2
D gene: NA

CDR3 protein: AISEPPGLGNTNTGELF
J gene: TRBJ2-2
V gene: TRBV10-3
D gene: TRBD2

CDR3 protein: ASSYSQRGLGSSYNSPLH
J gene: TRBJ1-6
V gene: TRBV6-2/TRBV6-3
D gene: NA

CDR3 protein: ASGLAGGPDTQY
J gene: TRBJ2-3
V gene: TRBV7-9
D gene: TRBD2

CDR3 protein: ASSVGGSSYEQY
J gene: TRBJ2-7
V gene: TRBV5-4
D gene: NA